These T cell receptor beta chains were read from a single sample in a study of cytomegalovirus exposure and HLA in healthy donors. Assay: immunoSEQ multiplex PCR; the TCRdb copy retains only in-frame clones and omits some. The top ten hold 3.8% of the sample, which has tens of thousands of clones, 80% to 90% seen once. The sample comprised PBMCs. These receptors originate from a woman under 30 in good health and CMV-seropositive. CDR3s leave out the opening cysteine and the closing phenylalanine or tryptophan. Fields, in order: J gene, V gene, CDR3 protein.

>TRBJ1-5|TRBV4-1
ASSPGGEQPQH
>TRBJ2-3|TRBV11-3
ASSQAGGADTQY
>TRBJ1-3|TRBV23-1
ASSHADVSGNTIY
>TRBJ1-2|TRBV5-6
ASSYLGTGLGYT
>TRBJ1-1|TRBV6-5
ASSYSRGTEAF
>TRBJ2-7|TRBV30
AWSGRGQGDYEQY
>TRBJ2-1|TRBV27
ASRTSYNEQF
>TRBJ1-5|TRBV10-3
AISDQGTVNQPQH
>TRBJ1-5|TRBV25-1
ASSDRGDQPQH
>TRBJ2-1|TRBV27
ASSLIWSSYNEQF
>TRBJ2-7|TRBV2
ASRDSSYEQY
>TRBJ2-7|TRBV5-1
ASSTTSTGQGPYEQY